In its sample, the clone carrying this T cell receptor (beta chain) is medium-sized. Data came from immunoSEQ multiplex PCR; TCRdb stores just in-frame clones and leaves some out. The repertoire holds approximately 28,000 clones, with around 74% as singletons. This record comes from a study of preoperative IRX-2 immunotherapy in early breast cancer. CDR1 and CDR2 (germline): GTSNPN, SVGIG (reference sequence). CDR3 size: 16 residues. The junction had 11 bases not matched to a gene; V was cut back by 2 bases and J by 5 bases. Treatment denoted: preoperative locoregional IRX-2 cytokine immunotherapy. Samples came from a phase Ib trial of preoperative locoregional IRX-2 cytokine immunotherapy.

The chain couples TRBV30 to TRBJ2-1; TRBD2 matches at 8 bases. The receptor was derived from a human donor with breast cancer. Sequencing was performed on lymph node tissue, taken after IRX-2 immunotherapy. DNA for the CDR3: TGTGCCTGGAGTCCCCCCGGGGGACTAGGGAACAATGAGCAGTTCTTC. Its translation: CAWSPPGGLGNNEQFF.